Following are 18 T cell receptor beta chains from one sample sequenced in a study of shared clonotypes between healthy human individuals. Naive CD8 cells, CD45RO-negative and positively selected for CCR7, excluded terminally differentiated effector memory CD45RA+ cells. Only in-frame clones appear in the TCRdb table, and some are missing; sequencing was by immunoSEQ multiplex PCR. In the table there are roughly 2.1 million clones, roughly 91% of which are singletons. Sequenced material: naive CD8+ T cells from PBMCs. The receptors derive from a man aged 18 to 35 in good health. Some clones in this sample may be carry-over from other donors' samples.

The CDR3 loop reads CASSVVPGAISGANVLTF. CDR3 bases: TGTGCCAGCAGCGTAGTACCGGGGGCAATCTCTGGGGCCAACGTCCTGACTTTC. V gene TRBV9 combines with J gene TRBJ2-6; D possibly matches TRBD1 or TRBD2 (6 bases each). CDR3 length: 18 amino acids. V lost 0 bases and J 0 bases, leaving 13 bases between the germline ends. Germline CDR1 reads SGDLS; CDR2 reads YYNGEE.

The chain links TRBV10-1 to TRBJ2-1; D is tentatively TRBD1 or TRBD2 (6 bases each). The CDR3 loop spans 15 amino acids. Trimming stripped 6 bases from V and 5 bases from J, with 17 bases between. The germline V gene has CDR1 WNHNN and CDR2 SYGVQD (reference sequence). CDR3 protein: CASRPFGGLNNEQFF. CDR3 sequence (DNA): TGCGCCAGCAGGCCTTTTGGGGGGCTAAACAATGAGCAGTTCTTC.

V gene TRBV4-2 combines with J gene TRBJ2-1, with D possibly called TRBD1 or TRBD2 (6 bases each). The ends were cut back, 0 bases at V and 7 bases at J, with 19 bases in the middle. The CDR3 has 17 amino acids. Germline CDR1 LGHNA, CDR2 YNFKEQ. CDR3 in DNA: TGTGCCAGCAGCCAAGATATCGAGCGGTTAGGGGGGAATGAGCAGTTCTTC. Amino acids: CASSQDIERLGGNEQFF.

The CDR3, as DNA: TGTGCCAGCAGTTATGGTTCGGGGGTGAACACCGGGGAGCTGTTTTTT. The encoded protein is CASSYGSGVNTGELFF. This rearrangement joins TRBV6-5 to TRBJ2-2; D perhaps matches TRBD2 (6 bases). Trimming removed 3 bases from V and 1 base from J, with 12 bases in between. Germline V gives CDR1 MNHEY, CDR2 SVGAGI. CDR3 size: 16 residues.

The chain links TRBV28 to TRBJ1-1; D is uncertain. The CDR3 loop spans 15 amino acids. V was shortened by 7 bases and J by 8 bases, with 23 bases between the two germline ends. The germline V gene encodes CDR1 MDHEN and CDR2 SYDVKM. CDR3 coding DNA: TGTGCCAGCACCCCGCCCCGAGCAGGCGTCTTAGAAGCTTTCTTT. This gives the protein CASTPPRAGVLEAFF.

V is TRBV5-4 and J is TRBJ2-7, with TRBD2 identical over 12 bases. J gave up 1 base and V 4 bases, and 9 bases lay outside the gene matches. Per germline, CDR1 SGHNT and CDR2 YYREEE (reference sequence). The CDR3 loop spans 17 amino acids. The CDR3, as DNA: TGTGCCAGCAGCCGGACAGGAGGACTAGCGGGATCCTACGAGCAGTACTTC. Residues: CASSRTGGLAGSYEQYF.

As to this clone: A read error may explain this, as a much larger clone is one base away. The gene calls are TRBV27 and TRBJ2-7; D gene ambiguous. This CDR3 contains 10 residues. Looked up from germline, CDR1 is MNHEY and CDR2 is SMNVEV (reference sequence). The germline V and J ends were trimmed by 4 bases and 5 bases, with 3 bases remaining between them. CDR3 sequence: CASSSHEQYF. The CDR3 DNA is TGTGCCAGCAGTTCCCACGAGCAGTACTTC.

The chain couples TRBV13 to TRBJ2-1, with D unresolved. Trimming cost V 5 bases and J 8 bases, with 16 bases left between them. Germline assignment: CDR1 PRHDT and CDR2 FYEKMQ (reference sequence). The CDR3 consists of 14 residues. The CDR3 sequence is CASSTYIARDEQFF. In DNA, the CDR3 is TGTGCCAGCAGCACATACATCGCTCGGGATGAGCAGTTCTTC.

The chain employs TRBV15 and TRBJ2-7; 9 bases agree with TRBD1. CDR3 length: 15 amino acids. After removal of 4 bases from V and 0 bases from J, the junction contained 4 bases not matched to a gene. Germline CDR1 reads LNHNV; CDR2 reads YYDKDF (reference sequence). The CDR3 loop reads CATSINRGRSYEQYF. The CDR3 nucleotides read TGTGCCACCAGCATAAACAGGGGGCGCTCCTACGAGCAGTACTTC.

V gene TRBV29-1 combines with J gene TRBJ2-1; 8 positions agree with TRBD2. The CDR3 is 10 residues long. The germline CDR1 and CDR2 sequences are SQVTM and ANQGSEA. CDR3 sequence (DNA): TGCGCTAGCGGGTACAATGAGCAGTTCTTC. Amino acid sequence: CASGYNEQFF.

The rearrangement joins TRBV4-3 to TRBJ2-4, with a tentative D call TRBD1 (5 bases). This CDR3 is built from 17 residues. Germline lookup yields CDR1 LGHNA and CDR2 YSLEER. Trimming took 1 base from V and 0 from J, leaving 13 bases between them. The CDR3 sequence: CASSQVPAGLAKNIQYF. CDR3 DNA sequence: TGCGCCAGCAGCCAAGTGCCGGCAGGGCTAGCCAAAAACATTCAGTACTTC.

This chain joins TRBV2 and TRBJ2-5; D ambiguous. CDR1 and CDR2 from the germline V gene are SNHLY and FYNNEI. The length of the CDR3 is 13 residues. V was cut by 7 bases and J by 5 bases, with 14 bases left in between. CDR3 in DNA: TGTGCCAGCATGTGGGTAGCCGGGGAGACCCAGTACTTC. Its protein is CASMWVAGETQYF.

This chain connects TRBV28 to TRBJ1-5; D is unclear. The CDR3 is 16 amino acids. CDR1 and CDR2 from the germline V gene are MDHEN and SYDVKM. Trimming removed 7 bases at V and 7 bases at J, with 23 bases between. Written as DNA, the CDR3 is TGTGCCAGCATTTCCACCCCCGGCGGGTCGGACCAGCCCCAGCATTTT. Protein product: CASISTPGGSDQPQHF.

This chain links TRBV9 with TRBJ2-6; unclear D gene. Trimming pared 3 bases from V and 0 bases from J, leaving 16 bases between. Germline V gene lookup returns CDR1 SGDLS and CDR2 YYNGEE. CDR3 length: 18 residues. The CDR3 sequence is CASSEQDGPSSGANVLTF. The CDR3 bases are TGTGCCAGCAGCGAACAAGACGGTCCCTCCTCTGGGGCCAACGTCCTGACTTTC.

This chain uses TRBV28 with TRBJ2-5; 7 positions match TRBD1. In germline, CDR1 is MDHEN, CDR2 SYDVKM. V shed 7 bases and J 5 bases; nucleotides not matched to a gene: 7. The CDR3 is 13 amino acids. The CDR3 DNA sequence: TGTGCCAGCACTAGAGGGGGCAGTGAGACCCAGTACTTC. Protein sequence: CASTRGGSETQYF.

The chain carries TRBV30 and TRBJ2-1, with D tentatively TRBD1 or TRBD2 (5 bases each). Germline loops: CDR1 GTSNPN, CDR2 SVGIG (reference sequence). This CDR3 is 11 amino acids long. The V end lost 1 base, the J end lost 14 bases, and 12 bases lay between the germline ends. CDR3 region: CAWSEEGIKFF. The CDR3 DNA reads TGTGCCTGGAGTGAAGAGGGGATTAAGTTCTTC.

The chain recombines TRBV2 with TRBJ2-5; a weak D match, TRBD2 (6 bases). In germline, CDR1 is SNHLY, CDR2 FYNNEI. The CDR3 consists of 13 residues. V gave up 8 bases and J gave up 4 bases, with 14 bases separating them. CDR3 nucleotides: TGTGCCAGCCGGGAGAGAACTAGAGAGACCCAGTACTTC. This gives the protein CASRERTRETQYF.

This clone was counted a single time. The CDR3 region is CASSVRLAGYTDTQYF. As DNA, the CDR3 is TGTGCCAGCAGCGTGAGGCTAGCGGGTTACACAGATACGCAGTATTTT. V and J are TRBV28 and TRBJ2-3; 8 bases fit TRBD2. V shed 6 bases and J 2 bases; nucleotides not matched to a gene: 10. CDR1 is MDHEN and CDR2 is SYDVKM in the germline V gene. The CDR3 loop spans 16 amino acids.